This T cell receptor (beta chain) was identified during a study of blood T cells in healthy people across ages. Combining a sample-barcoded 5' primer with a J-beta primer mix, a second PCR ran for roughly 7 to 12 cycles. Every molecule of cDNA carried a tag from a template-switch adaptor with 12 random nucleotides. Via MiXCR, TCRdb re-called the 5' RACE reads, giving one row per CDR3 protein. There are roughly 1.6 million distinct CDR3 sequences in the sample; 34% occur only once, and approximately 10% lies in the top ten. About this clonotype: Germline is not matched at one junction end, which may reflect a read error.

The CDR3 covers 15 residues. The germline gives CDR1 DFQATT, CDR2 SNEGSKA (reference sequence). This rearrangement joins TRBV20-1 to TRBJ2-2; D is perhaps TRBD1 (6 bases). This clonotype was obtained from a woman in her 30s in good health. The material sequenced was blood. The CDR3 loop is CSARVRGPNAGALFF. Here the CDR3 DNA reads TGCAGTGCTAGAGTCAGGGGACCGAACGCCGGGGCGCTGTTTTTT.